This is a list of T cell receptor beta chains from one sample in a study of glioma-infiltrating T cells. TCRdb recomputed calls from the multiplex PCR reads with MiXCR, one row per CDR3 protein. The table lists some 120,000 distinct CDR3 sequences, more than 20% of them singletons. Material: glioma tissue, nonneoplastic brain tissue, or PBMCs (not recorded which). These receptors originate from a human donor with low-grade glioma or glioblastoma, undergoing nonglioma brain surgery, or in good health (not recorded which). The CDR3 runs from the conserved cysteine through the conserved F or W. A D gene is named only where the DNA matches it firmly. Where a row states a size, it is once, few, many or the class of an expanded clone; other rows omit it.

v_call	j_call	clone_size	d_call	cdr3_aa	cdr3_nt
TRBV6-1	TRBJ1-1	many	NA	CASSVQGGNTEAFF	TGTGCCAGCAGCGTACAGGGAGGAAACACTGAAGCTTTCTTT
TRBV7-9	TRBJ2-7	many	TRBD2	CASSPPGTSGKQYEQYF	TGTGCCAGCAGCCCTCCAGGGACTAGCGGGAAGCAGTACGAGCAGTACTTC
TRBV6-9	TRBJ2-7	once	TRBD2	CASSYLAGGGDEQYF	TGTGCCAGCAGTTATCTGGCGGGAGGGGGCGACGAGCAGTACTTC
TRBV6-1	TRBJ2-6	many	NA	CASSYDPNPNSGANVLTF	TGTGCCAGCAGTTATGATCCCAACCCCAACTCTGGGGCCAACGTCCTGACTTTC
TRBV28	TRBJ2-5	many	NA	CASRTTQETQYF	TGTGCCAGCAGAACCACACAAGAGACCCAGTACTTC
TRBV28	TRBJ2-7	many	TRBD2	CASSSVAGGGYEQYF	TGTGCCAGCAGTTCTGTAGCGGGAGGAGGATACGAGCAGTACTTC
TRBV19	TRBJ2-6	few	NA	CASSIGTSGANVLTF	TGTGCCAGTAGTATTGGAACCTCTGGGGCCAACGTCCTGACTTTC
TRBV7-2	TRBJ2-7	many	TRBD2	CASSPGTSSDEQYF	TGTGCCAGCAGTCCCGGGACTAGTAGCGACGAGCAGTACTTC
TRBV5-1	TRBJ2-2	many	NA	CASSWQGFPGELFF	TGCGCCAGCAGCTGGCAGGGGTTTCCCGGGGAGCTGTTTTTT
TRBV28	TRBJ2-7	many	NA	CASSLLTGGLYEQYF	TGTGCCAGCAGTTTATTAACAGGAGGACTCTACGAGCAGTACTTC
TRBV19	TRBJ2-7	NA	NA	CASSIEGFCDYEQYF	TGTGCCAGTAGTATAGAGGGGTTTTGCGACTACGAGCAGTACTTC
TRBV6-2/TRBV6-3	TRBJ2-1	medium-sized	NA	CASSSSRQGGNEQFF	NA
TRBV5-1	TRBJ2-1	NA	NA	CASSIRQAGYNEQFF	TGCGCCAGCAGCATCCGACAGGCTGGCTACAATGAGCAGTTCTTC
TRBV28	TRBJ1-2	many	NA	CASSLGNKLYGYTF	TGTGCCAGCAGTTTAGGGAATAAGCTCTATGGCTACACCTTC
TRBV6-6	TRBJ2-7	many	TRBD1	CASSYQGAWEQYF	TGTGCCAGCAGTTACCAGGGGGCATGGGAGCAGTACTTC
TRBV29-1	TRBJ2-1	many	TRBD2	CSGGGLAGYNEQFF	TGCAGCGGTGGAGGTCTAGCGGGCTACAATGAGCAGTTCTTC
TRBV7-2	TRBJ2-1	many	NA	CASSSPGPGSSYNEQFF	TGTGCCAGCAGCTCCCCCGGGCCCGGGAGCTCCTACAATGAGCAGTTCTTC
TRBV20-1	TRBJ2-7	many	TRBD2	CSAKVGLDSYEQYF	TGCAGTGCTAAGGTCGGACTAGACTCCTACGAGCAGTACTTC
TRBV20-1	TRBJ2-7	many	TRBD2	CSANSASGPEQYF	TGCAGTGCTAACTCAGCTAGCGGGCCCGAGCAGTACTTC
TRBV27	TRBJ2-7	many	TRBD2	CASRRAGATYEQYF	TGTGCCAGCAGGAGAGCGGGAGCTACCTACGAGCAGTACTTC
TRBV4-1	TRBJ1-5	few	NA	CASSQDYSSNQPQHF	TGCGCCAGCAGCCAAGATTACAGCTCCAATCAGCCCCAGCATTTT
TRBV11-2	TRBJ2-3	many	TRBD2	CASSPTSGKSTDTQYF	TGTGCCAGCAGCCCGACTAGCGGGAAGAGCACAGATACGCAGTATTTT
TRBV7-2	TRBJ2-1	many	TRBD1	CASSRDSSYNEQFF	TGTGCCAGCAGCCGGGACAGCTCCTACAATGAGCAGTTCTTC